Listed below are T cell receptor beta chains from one sample, sequenced in a study of human T cells and chemical hapten exposure. TCRdb redid the calling of the RACE reads with MiXCR, one entry per CDR3 protein. The sample has about 41,000 distinct CDR3 sequences, 3% to 3.5% seen once; the top ten hold about 6.2%. Material: whole blood, obtained in connection with sensitization to the hapten diphenylcyclopropenone (DPC). These TCRs come from a middle-aged man with alopecia areata. Some clones in this sample may be carry-over from other donors' samples. The conserved cysteine and the conserved F or W are not part of the CDR3 here. Fields, in order: V gene, D gene, CDR3 protein. The D gene is left open where the match is weak.

TRBV28,TRBD1,ASSSGQGIVDGYT
TRBV20-1,TRBD2,SARPPPTSGEQY
TRBV7-2,TRBD2,ASGPGGSSYEQY
TRBV20-1,TRBD1,SARDSNSPLH
TRBV12-3/TRBV12-4,NA,ASLLAASVSGEQF
TRBV28,NA,ASSLDHGTDTQY
TRBV29-1,NA,SVLYTQETQY
TRBV20-1,NA,SAREGYRSSYEQY
TRBV28,TRBD2,ASLSGSSYEQY
TRBV7-2,TRBD2,ASSLWGGSGELF
TRBV6-2/TRBV6-3,NA,ASSYLAYEQY
TRBV28,TRBD1,ASSFGTGHTDTQY
TRBV5-1,NA,ASSLSGERADTQY
TRBV2,NA,ASSEQGADTQY
TRBV6-1,TRBD1,ASSIRTGSNTGELF
TRBV6-6,NA,ASSYGPATNEKLF
TRBV20-1,TRBD2,SARDPAGGASGANVLT
TRBV20-1,NA,SVDLSTDTQY
TRBV6-5,NA,ASFPGGTDTQY
TRBV3-1,NA,ASSRGRMYEQY
TRBV3-1,NA,ASSGRDKNTGELF
TRBV4-2,TRBD2,ASSQDGTSAYNEQF
TRBV5-5,NA,ASSFRQGDEQF
TRBV20-1,NA,SAPEVLGGDYNEQF
TRBV14,NA,ASSQETRSEQF
TRBV28,NA,ASSRNQETQY
TRBV5-1,NA,ASSRTLRSDEQF
TRBV30,NA,AWRTGISGTEAF
TRBV6-6,NA,ASSTRGGFGEKLF
TRBV12-3/TRBV12-4,TRBD2,ASSLGLEASGRIGLETQY
TRBV12-3/TRBV12-4,NA,ASSMWTELSYNEQF
TRBV11-2,NA,ASSLEGVRPLGDTQY
TRBV28,TRBD1,ASSPLGQGNQPQH
TRBV12-3/TRBV12-4,NA,ASRRQGGRDEQF
TRBV7-9,NA,ASSLVGKNTEAF
TRBV6-2/TRBV6-3,NA,ASRDGRINEKLF
TRBV28,NA,ASSTRGAANYGYT
TRBV12-5,TRBD2,ASGSIGGGRTDTQY
TRBV18,TRBD2,ASSSGLAGFYNEQF
TRBV7-2,TRBD2,ASSKGLAGGAETQY
TRBV9,NA,ASSRGDNSHNSPLH